The 30 T cell receptor beta chains reported below all come from one sample, sequenced in a study of blood T cell repertoires in COVID-19. Profiling relied on immunoSEQ multiplex PCR, and the TCRdb table lists in-frame clones only, not all of them. The data contain about 300,000 clones, nearly 90% of them singletons. Sequencing input: PBMCs or T cells enriched from blood (not recorded which). All receptors come from a woman in her late teens or twenties with acute COVID-19.

The chain uses TRBV20-1 and TRBJ2-7; 8 nucleotides agree with TRBD1. Germline CDR1 DFQATT, CDR2 SNEGSKA (reference sequence). The CDR3 covers 13 residues. The junction had 5 bases not matched to a gene; V was cut back by 3 bases and J by 4 bases. CDR3 sequence reads: CSASGQGRYEQYF. DNA for the CDR3: TGCAGTGCTAGTGGACAGGGAAGGTACGAGCAGTACTTC.

The J gene is TRBJ1-6, the V gene TRBV3-1 (or the pseudogene TRBV3-2); no definite D call. Germline V gene data show CDR1 as LGHDT and CDR2 as YNNKEL (reference sequence). Trimming took 0 bases from V and 10 from J, leaving 4 bases between them. The CDR3 spans 12 residues. Here the CDR3 DNA reads TGTGCCAGCAGCCAAGATAGCTCACCCCTCCACTTT. Its protein product is CASSQDSSPLHF.

The CDR3 region has the DNA TGTGCCACCAGTGGGAGCCCAGGGTATGGCTACACCTTC. Translated: CATSGSPGYGYTF. This chain connects TRBV24-1 to TRBJ1-2; tentative D call: TRBD1 (5 bases). Trimming took 5 bases from V and 5 from J, leaving 11 bases between them. The CDR3 loop spans 13 amino acids. Germline loops: CDR1 KGHDR, CDR2 SFDVKD.

The chain is built from TRBV10-1 and TRBJ1-1, with 9 bases fitting TRBD1. The V segment lost 0 bases and the J segment 9 bases; nucleotides outside the gene matches: 5. Germline V gene data show CDR1 as WNHNN and CDR2 as SYGVQD (reference sequence). The CDR3 has 14 residues. The CDR3: CASSESGQGFKAFF. CDR3 nucleotides: TGCGCCAGCAGTGAGTCTGGACAGGGGTTTAAAGCTTTCTTT.

CDR3 in DNA: TGTGCCAGCAGCGTCAATGACTACACAGATACGCAGTATTTT. Encoded protein: CASSVNDYTDTQYF. V is TRBV9 and J is TRBJ2-3, with TRBD2 as a possible D gene (5 bases). The ends were cut back, 2 bases at V and 2 bases at J, with 9 bases in the middle. The CDR3 runs to 14 residues. Germline values: CDR1 SGDLS, CDR2 YYNGEE.

The chain links TRBV9 to TRBJ2-6; TRBD2 matches 12 bases. Unmatched junction bases numbered 3, after V lost 5 bases and J lost 0 bases. Germline assignment: CDR1 SGDLS and CDR2 YYNGEE. CDR3 length equals 17 residues. This CDR3 reads CASRTSGSASGANVLTF. CDR3 DNA sequence: TGTGCCAGCAGGACTAGCGGGAGCGCCTCTGGGGCCAACGTCCTGACTTTC.

The chain employs TRBV15 and TRBJ2-7, with D uncertain. Looked up from germline, CDR1 is LNHNV and CDR2 is YYDKDF (reference sequence). The CDR3 is 15 amino acids. V lost 2 bases and J 0 bases, leaving 11 bases between the germline ends. CDR3: CATSRSGTSSYEQYF. CDR3 bases: TGTGCCACCAGCAGATCGGGTACCAGCTCCTACGAGCAGTACTTC.

This chain connects TRBV7-9 to TRBJ2-3; possible D gene TRBD1, 6 bases. The CDR3 contains 14 residues. Germline-derived CDR1 and CDR2 are SEHNR and FQNEAQ (reference sequence). The germline V and J ends were trimmed by 2 bases and 2 bases, with 8 bases remaining between them. The CDR3 DNA is TGTGCCAGCAGCTTAACAGGGTACACAGATACGCAGTATTTT. Residues: CASSLTGYTDTQYF.

J is TRBJ1-4 and V is TRBV2; weak D call: TRBD1 (5 bases). Per the germline V gene, CDR1 is SNHLY and CDR2 is FYNNEI. Trimming removed 2 bases from V and 14 bases from J, with 12 bases in between. The CDR3 covers 12 residues. The CDR3 loop reads CASSELGEGLFF. The CDR3 nucleotides read TGTGCCAGCAGTGAACTCGGGGAGGGGCTGTTTTTT.

The chain uses TRBV2 and TRBJ1-2; D is possibly TRBD1 (6 bases). The CDR3 sequence is 14 residues long. Germline CDR1 SNHLY, CDR2 FYNNEI. Trimming shortened V by 2 bases and J by 5 bases, and 12 bases separated the two germline ends. This CDR3 reads CASSEYHREYGYTF. The DNA of the CDR3 is TGTGCCAGCAGTGAATATCACAGGGAATATGGCTACACCTTC.

The rearrangement joins TRBV3-1 (or the pseudogene TRBV3-2) to TRBJ2-5, with D tentatively TRBD2 (6 bases). The V end was cut by 6 bases, the J end by 5 bases, with 19 bases between. Germline CDR1 reads LGHDT; CDR2 reads YNNKEL (reference sequence). The CDR3 has 15 residues. The CDR3 is CASSDLGGAWETQYF. The CDR3 DNA reads as TGTGCCAGCAGTGATTTGGGGGGTGCCTGGGAGACCCAGTACTTC.

This clone was recorded once. The chain uses TRBV9 and TRBJ1-1; D might be TRBD1 (6 bases). Trimming removed 3 bases at V and 0 bases at J, with 15 bases between. The CDR3 extends over 16 amino acids. The germline gives CDR1 SGDLS, CDR2 YYNGEE. The chain's CDR3 is CASSEGENPMNTEAFF. The CDR3 region has the DNA TGTGCCAGCAGCGAGGGGGAAAATCCAATGAACACTGAAGCTTTCTTT.

The chain combines TRBV7-6 with TRBJ2-1; 8 bases line up with TRBD2. The CDR3 has 16 amino acids. V dropped 1 base and J dropped 3; count of bases not matched to a gene: 5. In germline, CDR1 is SGHVS, CDR2 FNYEAQ. The CDR3 loop is CASSLVAAGDYNEQFF. The CDR3 DNA follows: TGTGCCAGCAGCTTAGTGGCAGCGGGGGACTACAATGAGCAGTTCTTC.

This rearrangement joins TRBV5-1 to TRBJ2-1, with D unclear. Germline V gene lookup returns CDR1 SGHRS and CDR2 YFSETQ. With 5 bases removed from V and 0 bases from J, the gap between germline ends came to 24 bases. CDR3 size: 19 residues. CDR3 DNA: TGCGCCAGCAGTGAAAAGGAGCCGCATGCGGCGAGCTCCTACAATGAGCAGTTCTTC. Its translation: CASSEKEPHAASSYNEQFF.

J is TRBJ2-3 and V is TRBV5-1; the D gene is possibly TRBD2 (6 bases). Germline V gives CDR1 SGHRS, CDR2 YFSETQ. Trimming took off 6 bases at V and 2 bases at J, with 16 bases between the two ends. The CDR3 spans 15 residues. The CDR3 is CASKGMGLPTDTQYF. The DNA for the CDR3 is TGCGCCAGCAAAGGGATGGGACTCCCCACAGATACGCAGTATTTT.

This clone was picked up one time. The chain recombines TRBV11-2 with TRBJ1-1; possible D gene TRBD1, 6 bases. Trimming cost V 2 bases and J 6 bases, with 10 bases left between them. CDR3 length: 13 residues. Germline CDR1 SGHAT, CDR2 FQNNGV. The CDR3 spells CASSLRQGPEAFF. DNA of the CDR3: TGTGCCAGCAGCTTACGTCAGGGGCCTGAAGCTTTCTTT.

V usage is TRBV12-5 and J usage is TRBJ1-4; D may be TRBD1 (5 bases). Germline V lookup: CDR1 LGHNT, CDR2 FRNRAP. V was trimmed by 1 base and J by 4 bases, leaving 25 bases between them. The CDR3 is 20 amino acids. This CDR3 is CASGLDKRDLPLVCNEKLFF. The CDR3, as DNA: TGTGCTAGTGGTTTGGACAAGCGGGACCTTCCCCTAGTATGTAATGAAAAACTGTTTTTT.

This chain uses TRBV9 with TRBJ1-5; 7 bases line up with TRBD1. Germline CDR1 is SGDLS and CDR2 is YYNGEE. The CDR3 is 14 amino acids. V shed 5 bases, J shed 7 bases, and the junction held 9 bases outside the gene matches. In nucleotides, the CDR3 is TGTGCCAGCAGTCAGACAGGGCAGGGGCAGCCCCAGCATTTT. This codes for CASSQTGQGQPQHF.

This chain links TRBV28 with TRBJ2-7; 13 bases match TRBD2. The length of the CDR3 is 16 residues. V shed 9 bases, J shed 3 bases, and the junction held 11 bases outside the gene matches. Per germline, CDR1 MDHEN and CDR2 SYDVKM. CDR3 bases: TGTGCCAGTTCAGCCGGACTAGCGGGAGTCGGCTACGAGCAGTACTTC. It specifies CASSAGLAGVGYEQYF.

CDR3 protein: CASSFGGAGELFF. CDR3 nucleotides: TGTGCCAGCAGTTTCGGGGGAGCCGGGGAGCTGTTTTTT. The rearrangement joins TRBV12-3 or TRBV12-4 to TRBJ2-2, with D possibly TRBD2 on 6 matching bases. CDR3 length: 13 residues. Trimming took 3 bases from V and 6 from J, leaving 8 bases between them.

This chain joins TRBV25-1 and TRBJ1-1, with 8 bases lining up with TRBD1. V lost 3 bases and J lost 7; bases outside the gene matches: 7. The CDR3 is made up of 14 amino acids. CDR1 and CDR2 from the germline V gene are MGHDK and SYGVNS. The CDR3 reads CASSDLDREFEAFF. Here the CDR3 DNA reads TGTGCCAGCAGTGATCTGGACAGGGAATTTGAAGCTTTCTTT. The full variable domain, completed using reference TRBV25-1 and TRBJ1-1, is EADIYQTPRYLVIGTGKKITLECSQTMGHDKMYWYQQDPGMELHLIHYSYGVNSTEKGDLSSESTVSRIRTEHFPLTLESARPSHTSQYLCASSDLDREFEAFFGQGTRLTVV.

This sequence joins TRBV4-1 and TRBJ1-4; D may be TRBD1 (5 bases). Between the trimmed V and J ends, which lost 0 bases and 8 bases, there was a span of 16 bases. CDR1 and CDR2 (germline): MGHRA, YSYEKL. This CDR3 is 16 amino acids long. The CDR3 sequence: CASSQEVGGGREKLFF. CDR3 DNA: TGCGCCAGCAGCCAAGAAGTAGGCGGGGGACGGGAAAAACTGTTTTTT.

The chain couples TRBV15 to TRBJ2-7; 7 positions agree with TRBD1. CDR3 length equals 13 residues. CDR1 and CDR2 (germline): LNHNV, YYDKDF (reference sequence). V was pared by 1 base and J by 6 bases, with 3 bases of the junction left unmatched. In DNA, the CDR3 is TGTGCCACCAGCAGAGCGACAGGGATCGAGCAGTACTTC. Amino acid sequence: CATSRATGIEQYF.

J is TRBJ1-3 and V is TRBV28, with D possibly matching TRBD1 (6 bases). Germline V CDR1 and CDR2: MDHEN, SYDVKM. This CDR3 comprises 14 residues. Trimming took 6 bases from V and 2 from J, leaving 11 bases between them. CDR3 loop: CASRPGHPGNTIYF. The CDR3 nucleotides read TGTGCCAGCAGGCCGGGACACCCTGGAAACACCATATATTTT.

CDR3 region: CASRGELLGTGELFF. The CDR3 nucleotides read TGTGCCAGCCGGGGGGAGCTTTTGGGCACCGGGGAGCTGTTTTTT. This chain links TRBV6-5 with TRBJ2-2; 7 bases fit TRBD2. The CDR3 has 15 residues. The ends lost 8 bases at V and 4 bases at J; junction bases unmatched: 10. Germline loops: CDR1 MNHEY, CDR2 SVGAGI.

This clone was picked up one time. The rearrangement joins TRBV11-3 to TRBJ2-1; TRBD2 matches at 9 bases. This CDR3 spans 15 amino acids. CDR1 and CDR2 (germline): SGHNT, YENEEA. The ends lost 5 bases at V and 8 bases at J; junction bases unmatched: 10. The CDR3 DNA sequence: TGTGCCAGCAGCCCTCCGGCGGGAGGGTTGGATGAGCAGTTCTTC. Translation: CASSPPAGGLDEQFF.

CDR3 in amino acids: CASSSETESFYGYTF. The CDR3 DNA reads as TGTGCCAGCAGCTCCGAGACTGAGTCCTTCTATGGCTACACCTTC. This sequence joins TRBV7-6 and TRBJ1-2; D gene ambiguous. The CDR3 sequence is 15 residues long. The germline V gene has CDR1 SGHVS and CDR2 FNYEAQ. V lost 4 bases to trimming and J lost 4 bases, with 16 bases between them. The full variable domain, in which reference TRBV7-6 and TRBJ1-2 provide the parts outside the CDR3, is GAGVSQSPRYKVTKRGQDVALRCDPISGHVSLYWYRQALGQGPEFLTYFNYEAQQDKSGLPNDRFSAERPEGSISTLTIQRTEQRDSAMYRCASSSETESFYGYTFGSGTRLTVV.

This clone has only one observation. The chain couples TRBV13 to TRBJ2-7, with 13 bases aligning to TRBD2. The junction had 14 bases not matched to a gene; V was cut back by 5 bases and J by 4 bases. Germline CDR1 and CDR2: PRHDT and FYEKMQ (reference sequence). This CDR3 spans 18 amino acids. The CDR3 loop is CASSLRAGLAGVVYEQYF. The CDR3 coding sequence is TGTGCCAGCAGCCTCCGGGCCGGACTAGCGGGAGTTGTATACGAGCAGTACTTC.

A few counts support this clone. The chain couples TRBV19 to TRBJ2-1; D possibly corresponds to TRBD2 (6 bases). Germline loops: CDR1 LNHDA, CDR2 SQIVND (reference sequence). V shed 10 bases and J shed 0 bases, with 22 bases lying between them. CDR3 size: 17 residues. CDR3 amino acids: CATPPLEGMSSYNEQFF. The CDR3 DNA reads as TGTGCCACCCCCCCGCTGGAGGGTATGAGCTCCTACAATGAGCAGTTCTTC.

This chain connects TRBV9 to TRBJ2-5; 7 bases map to TRBD2. There are 14 residues in the CDR3. Germline V lookup: CDR1 SGDLS, CDR2 YYNGEE. The ends lost 2 bases at V and 4 bases at J; junction bases unmatched: 5. The CDR3 nucleotides read TGTGCCAGCAGCGTTCGACAGCGGGGAGAGACCCAGTACTTC. Protein: CASSVRQRGETQYF.